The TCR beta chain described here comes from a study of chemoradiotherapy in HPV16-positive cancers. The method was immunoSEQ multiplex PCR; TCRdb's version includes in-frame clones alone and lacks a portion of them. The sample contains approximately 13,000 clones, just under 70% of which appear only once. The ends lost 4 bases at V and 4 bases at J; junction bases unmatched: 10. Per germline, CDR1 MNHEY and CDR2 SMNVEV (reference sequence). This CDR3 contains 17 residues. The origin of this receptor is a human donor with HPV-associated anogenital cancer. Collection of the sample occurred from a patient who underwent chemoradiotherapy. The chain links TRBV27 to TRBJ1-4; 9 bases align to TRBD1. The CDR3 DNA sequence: TGTGCCAGCAGTTCGTTTTGGACAGGGGCCCTTAATGAAAAACTGTTTTTT. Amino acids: CASSSFWTGALNEKLFF. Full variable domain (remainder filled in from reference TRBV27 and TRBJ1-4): EAQVTQNPRYLITVTGKKLTVTCSQNMNHEYMSWYRQDPGLGLRQIYYSMNVEVTDKGDVPEGYKVSRKEKRNFPLILESPSPNQTSLYFCASSSFWTGALNEKLFFGSGTQLSVL.